These T cell receptor beta chains were read from a single sample in a study of CD8 T cells in Susac syndrome. Using its own MiXCR run on the immunoSEQ multiplex PCR reads, TCRdb lists one record per CDR3 protein. The data contain about 400,000 distinct CDR3 sequences, more than 80% of them singletons. The specimen sequenced was CD8+ T cells from PBMCs. Every receptor here comes from a human donor with multiple sclerosis. Both conserved end residues are part of each CDR3. Each record gives: D gene, clone size, J gene, V gene, CDR3 length, CDR3 DNA, CDR3 protein. D genes are given only for firm matches. Not all rows give a size; the values are once, few, many and, for expanded clones, a class.

>TRBD2|.|TRBJ2-7|TRBV30|14
TGTGCCTGTTCAACGGCCGGGGACTACTACGAGCAGTACTTC
CACSTAGDYYEQYF
>.|once|TRBJ1-5|TRBV6-2/TRBV6-3|15
TGTGCCAGCAGTTACTCTCGGGGGGCAGGTCAGCCCCAGCATTTT
CASSYSRGAGQPQHF
>.|.|TRBJ1-4|TRBV6-1|12
TGTGCCATCCTTACGGATAATGAAAAACTGTTTTTT
CAILTDNEKLFF
>.|.|TRBJ2-7|TRBV29-1|11
TGCAGCGTTGAACAGTCCTACGAGCAGTACTTC
CSVEQSYEQYF
>.|.|TRBJ2-7|TRBV7-9|15
TGTGCCAGCAGTACCTACAGTGAGGCAGGCTACGAGCAGTACTTC
CASSTYSEAGYEQYF
>TRBD1|.|TRBJ1-4|TRBV5-4|15
TGTGCCAGCAGCCTACCGGGGACAGGGGATGAAAAACTGTTTTTT
CASSLPGTGDEKLFF
>TRBD1|.|TRBJ1-2|TRBV11-2|16
TGTGCCAGCAGCTTGGACGGGACAGGGTACGACTATGGCTACACCTTC
CASSLDGTGYDYGYTF
>TRBD1|.|TRBJ1-6|TRBV3-1|17
TGTGCCAGCAGCCAGGGGACAGGGAGCTCCTATAATTCACCCCTCCACTTT
CASSQGTGSSYNSPLHF
>.|.|TRBJ1-3|TRBV14|15
TGTGCCAGCAGCCACGGACGCAGCTCTGGAAACACCATATATTTT
CASSHGRSSGNTIYF
>.|.|TRBJ1-1|TRBV21-1|13
TGTGCCAGCAGCAAAGGGACAGCCACTGAAGCTTTCTTT
CASSKGTATEAFF
>.|.|TRBJ2-3|TRBV12-3/TRBV12-4|11
TGTGCCAGCAGGGGGCCAGATACGCAGTATTTT
CASRGPDTQYF
>.|.|TRBJ2-2|TRBV27|13
TGTGCCAGCAGTTTACCTCATAACGGGGAGCCGTTTTTT
CASSLPHNGEPFF
>.|few|TRBJ1-5|TRBV5-5|14
TGTGCCAGCAGCTGGGGGACCGACAGACAAACCCAGCATTTT
CASSWGTDRQTQHF
>.|.|TRBJ1-1|TRBV12-3/TRBV12-4|15
TGTGCCAGCAGCGAAGCCGGGACACCGAACACTGAAGCTTTCTTT
CASSEAGTPNTEAFF
>.|.|TRBJ2-4|TRBV7-9|14
TGTGCCAGCAGCAATCCGAAAGCGGGCAACATTCAGTACTTC
CASSNPKAGNIQYF
>.|.|TRBJ2-5|TRBV5-1|14
TGCGCCAGCAGAGGTGACAGATCTCAAGAGACCCAGTACTTC
CASRGDRSQETQYF
>.|.|TRBJ1-1|TRBV29-1|11
TGCAGCGTTGAAACACGGACAGAAGCTTTCTTT
CSVETRTEAFF
>.|.|TRBJ2-7|TRBV5-1|19
TGCGCCAGCAGCTTGGTGCCGACCAGCCGACGGCCAGGAGAATACGAGCAGTACTTC
CASSLVPTSRRPGEYEQYF
>TRBD1|.|TRBJ2-7|TRBV10-3|12
TGTGCCATCCAGGGGGCCTCCTACGAGCAGTACTTC
CAIQGASYEQYF
>.|.|TRBJ2-2|TRBV10-3|12
TGTGCCATCAAGAGGAACACCGGGGAGCTGTTTTTT
CAIKRNTGELFF
>.|.|TRBJ2-7|TRBV6-1|14
TGTGCCAGCACCCAGTGGGGCGGCTCCTACGAGCAGTACTTC
CASTQWGGSYEQYF
>.|once|TRBJ2-7|TRBV7-2|14
TGTGCCAGCAGCCCCATACAGTACTCCTACGAGCAGTACTTC
CASSPIQYSYEQYF
>.|.|TRBJ1-1|TRBV18|14
TGTGCCAGCTCACCGGCCGCCCTGGGGTCTGAAGCTTTCTTT
CASSPAALGSEAFF
>.|.|TRBJ1-1|TRBV6-1|14
TGTGCCAGCAGTGAAGTAGGGGATGGGACTGAAGCTTTCTTT
CASSEVGDGTEAFF
>.|.|TRBJ1-1|TRBV12-3/TRBV12-4|16
TGTGCCAGCAGTTCGTTTATTGGGGATGGGGACACTGAAGCTTTCTTT
CASSSFIGDGDTEAFF
>.|.|TRBJ2-1|TRBV7-9|16
TGTGCCAGCAGCTTCGGTGGGTCTTCCTCGTACAATGAGCAGTTCTTC
CASSFGGSSSYNEQFF